Detailed here is one T cell receptor beta chain. The sample originates from a study of blood T cell repertoires in COVID-19. For the study at large: Samples came from the United States, Italy and Spain, spanning acute and convalescent COVID-19.

Germline V CDR1 and CDR2: SGHRS, YFSETQ. Deletions cut 0 bases from V and 4 bases from J, with 8 bases between. This CDR3 comprises 13 residues. Ages ranged from about 18 to 100 years, with residence in about two dozen US areas. Only in-frame clones appear in the TCRdb table, and some are missing; sequencing was by immunoSEQ multiplex PCR. The data contain approximately 150,000 clones, about 90% of them singletons. This sequence originates from a human donor with acute COVID-19. The donor label of this sample is uncertain. The chain joins TRBV5-1 to TRBJ2-7, with D perhaps TRBD1 (6 bases). The sequenced sample consisted of PBMCs or T cells enriched from blood (not recorded which). The CDR3 DNA is TGCGCCAGCAGCTTGGCGGACAGATACGAGCAGTACTTC. This codes for CASSLADRYEQYF.